A single sample gave rise to the 5 T cell receptor beta chains below, sequenced in a study of T cell responses to AZD1222 COVID-19 vaccine. This table comes from immunoSEQ multiplex PCR, and its TCRdb copy is limited to in-frame clones, with some not included. Of about 150,000 clones in the sample, 90% to 95% were seen once. Material: peripheral blood, obtained on day 0 of AZD1222 vaccination. The receptors stem from an adult in good health.

The chain has TRBV5-1 and TRBJ2-5; 11 bases fit TRBD2. Germline CDR1 is SGHRS and CDR2 is YFSETQ. With 3 bases clipped from V and 3 bases from J, the junction kept 1 base outside the gene matches. The CDR3 covers 14 residues. The CDR3 is CASSSGLAEETQYF. In DNA form, the CDR3 reads TGCGCCAGCAGCTCGGGACTAGCGGAAGAGACCCAGTACTTC.

The chain uses TRBV2 and TRBJ1-2; possible D gene TRBD1, 5 bases. The V and J ends lost 2 bases and 4 bases respectively, with 8 bases between them. The CDR3 extends over 13 amino acids. Per the germline V gene, CDR1 is SNHLY and CDR2 is FYNNEI. CDR3 coding DNA: TGTGCCAGCAGTGAACGGCAGGGCTATGGCTACACCTTC. It translates to CASSERQGYGYTF. The full variable domain, in which reference TRBV2 and TRBJ1-2 provide the parts outside the CDR3, is EPEVTQTPSHQVTQMGQEVILRCVPISNHLYFYWYRQILGQKVEFLVSFYNNEISEKSEIFDDQFSVERPDGSNFTLKIRSTKLEDSAMYFCASSERQGYGYTFGSGTRLTVV.

The chain combines TRBV27 with TRBJ2-5; D is unclear. Per germline, CDR1 MNHEY and CDR2 SMNVEV (reference sequence). The CDR3 loop spans 17 amino acids. Trimming cost V 6 bases and J 4 bases, with 24 bases left between them. For the CDR3, the DNA is TGTGCCAGCAGCTCGCGGCCCCCAAAGTATCTATTAGAGACCCAGTACTTC. The encoded protein is CASSSRPPKYLLETQYF.

The chain links TRBV3-1 (or the pseudogene TRBV3-2) to TRBJ2-2; D not certain. CDR1 is LGHDT and CDR2 is YNNKEL in the germline V gene (reference sequence). The CDR3 extends over 13 amino acids. The germline V and J ends were trimmed by 4 bases and 6 bases, with 9 bases remaining between them. The CDR3 is CASSLATPGELFF. CDR3 DNA: TGTGCCAGCAGCCTCGCTACGCCCGGGGAGCTGTTTTTT.

The genes are TRBV5-1 and TRBJ1-1; the D gene is possibly TRBD1 (5 bases). The CDR3 extends over 14 amino acids. V was shortened by 0 bases and J by 3 bases, with 9 bases between the two germline ends. The germline gives CDR1 SGHRS, CDR2 YFSETQ. The CDR3 region is CASSLDGQDTEAFF. The CDR3 DNA follows: TGCGCCAGCAGCTTGGACGGACAAGACACTGAAGCTTTCTTT.